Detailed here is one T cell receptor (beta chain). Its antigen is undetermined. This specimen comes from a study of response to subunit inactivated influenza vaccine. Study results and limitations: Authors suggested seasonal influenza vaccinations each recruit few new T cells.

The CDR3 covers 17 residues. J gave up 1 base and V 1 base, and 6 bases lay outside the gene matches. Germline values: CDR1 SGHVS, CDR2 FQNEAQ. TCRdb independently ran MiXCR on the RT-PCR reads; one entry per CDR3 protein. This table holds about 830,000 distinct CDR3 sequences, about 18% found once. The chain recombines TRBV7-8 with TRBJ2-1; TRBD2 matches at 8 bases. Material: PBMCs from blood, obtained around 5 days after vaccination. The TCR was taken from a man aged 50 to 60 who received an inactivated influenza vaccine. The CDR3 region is CASSLVLSGGSYNEQFF. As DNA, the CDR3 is TGTGCCAGCAGCTTAGTTCTCAGCGGGGGATCCTACAATGAGCAGTTCTTC.